This T cell receptor (beta chain) was retrieved from a study of tumor-infiltrating lymphocytes in localized non-small cell lung cancer. Study-wide context: Tumor tissue and non-adjacent uninvolved lung came from each patient.

Whole-study results and caveats: TCR sequencing covered a subset of patients with enough tissue. IM1 and IM2 tumors showed no difference in T-cell fraction. Tumor T-cell fraction was not associated with recurrence-free survival.

V was clipped by 6 bases and J by 0 bases; unmatched bases: 11. The CDR3 length is 18 residues. Per germline, CDR1 SGHAT and CDR2 FQDESV (reference sequence). Generated by immunoSEQ multiplex PCR, the TCRdb table keeps only in-frame clones and is missing some. The repertoire consists of more than 10,000 clones, with around 68% occurring once and the leading ten covering 9% to 9.5%. For this clone: Its matching antigen is unknown.

The rearrangement joins TRBV11-1 to TRBJ2-6, with 7 bases aligning to TRBD1. The sequencing input was lung tumor tissue. This TCR was recovered from a human donor with non-small cell lung cancer. The DNA for the CDR3 is TGTGCCAGCAGTTCCAAGACAGGGCGGAGCTCTGGGGCCAACGTCCTGACTTTC. This gives the protein CASSSKTGRSSGANVLTF.